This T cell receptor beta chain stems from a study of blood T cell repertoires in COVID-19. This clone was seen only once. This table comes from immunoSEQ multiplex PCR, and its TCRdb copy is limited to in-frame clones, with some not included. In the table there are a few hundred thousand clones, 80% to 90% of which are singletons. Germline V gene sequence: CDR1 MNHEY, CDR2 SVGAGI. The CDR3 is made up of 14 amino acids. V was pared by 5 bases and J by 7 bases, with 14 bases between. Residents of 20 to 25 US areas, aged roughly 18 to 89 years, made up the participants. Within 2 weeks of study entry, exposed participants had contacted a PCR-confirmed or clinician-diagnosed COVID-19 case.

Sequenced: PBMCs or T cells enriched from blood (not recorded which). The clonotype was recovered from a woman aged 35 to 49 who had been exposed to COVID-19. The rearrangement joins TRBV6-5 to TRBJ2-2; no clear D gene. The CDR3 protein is CASSPNYGGGELFF. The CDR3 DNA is TGTGCCAGCAGTCCAAATTATGGCGGCGGGGAGCTGTTTTTT.